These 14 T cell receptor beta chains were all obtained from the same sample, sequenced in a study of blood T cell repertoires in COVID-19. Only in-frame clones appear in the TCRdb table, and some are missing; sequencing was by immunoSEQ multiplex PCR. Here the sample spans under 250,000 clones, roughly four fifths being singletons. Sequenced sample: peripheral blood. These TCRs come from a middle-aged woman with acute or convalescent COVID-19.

DNA for the CDR3: TGCGCCAGCAGCTTCTGGCGACTAGCGGCCTTAAAGGACGGGGAGCTGTTTTTT. Its translation is CASSFWRLAALKDGELFF. This rearrangement joins TRBV5-1 to TRBJ2-2; the match to TRBD2 covers 9 bases. Germline V CDR1 and CDR2: SGHRS, YFSETQ. With 2 bases clipped from V and 7 bases from J, the junction kept 15 bases outside the gene matches. The CDR3 is 18 residues long.

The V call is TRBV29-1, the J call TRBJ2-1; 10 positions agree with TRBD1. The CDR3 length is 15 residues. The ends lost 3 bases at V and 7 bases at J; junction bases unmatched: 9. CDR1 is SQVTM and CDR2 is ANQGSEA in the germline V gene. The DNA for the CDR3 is TGCAGCGTTGACCGTGGGACAGGGGCTGGGAATGAGCAGTTCTTC. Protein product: CSVDRGTGAGNEQFF.

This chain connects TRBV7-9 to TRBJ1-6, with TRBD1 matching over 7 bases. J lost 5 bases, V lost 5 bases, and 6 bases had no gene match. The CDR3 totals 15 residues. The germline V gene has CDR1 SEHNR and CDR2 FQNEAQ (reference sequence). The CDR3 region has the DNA TGTGCCAGCAGCCCTACGGGACAGCATAATTCACCCCTCCACTTT. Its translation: CASSPTGQHNSPLHF.

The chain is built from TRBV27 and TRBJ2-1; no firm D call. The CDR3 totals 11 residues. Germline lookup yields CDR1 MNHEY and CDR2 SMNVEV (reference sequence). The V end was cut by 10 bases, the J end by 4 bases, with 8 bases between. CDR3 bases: TGTGCCACCAGACTTTACAATGAGCAGTTCTTC. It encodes CATRLYNEQFF.

CDR3 DNA sequence: TGTGCCAGCAGTTCGGGACTCCTAAAGGAAGCTTTCTTT. Translation gives CASSSGLLKEAFF. The chain couples TRBV12-3 or TRBV12-4 to TRBJ1-1; tentatively, D is TRBD1 (5 bases). The V end lost 4 bases, the J end lost 8 bases, and 14 bases lay between the germline ends. The CDR3 covers 13 residues.

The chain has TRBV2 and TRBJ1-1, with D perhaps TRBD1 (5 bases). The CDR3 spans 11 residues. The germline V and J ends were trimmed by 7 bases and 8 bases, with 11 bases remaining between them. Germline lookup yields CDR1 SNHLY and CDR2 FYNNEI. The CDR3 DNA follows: TGTGCCAGCACTATGACAGAAGAAGCTTTCTTT. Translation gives CASTMTEEAFF.

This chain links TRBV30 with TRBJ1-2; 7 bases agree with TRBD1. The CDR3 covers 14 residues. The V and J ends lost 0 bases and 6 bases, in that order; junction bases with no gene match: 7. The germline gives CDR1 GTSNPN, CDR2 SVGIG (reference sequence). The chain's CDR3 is CAWSVVRDSHGYTF. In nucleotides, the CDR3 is TGTGCCTGGAGTGTTGTTCGGGACAGCCATGGCTACACCTTC. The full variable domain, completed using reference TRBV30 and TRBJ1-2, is SQTIHQWPATLVQPVGSPLSLECTVEGTSNPNLYWYRQAAGRGLQLLFYSVGIGQISSEVPQNLSASRPQDRQFILSSKKLLLSDSGFYLCAWSVVRDSHGYTFGSGTRLTVV.

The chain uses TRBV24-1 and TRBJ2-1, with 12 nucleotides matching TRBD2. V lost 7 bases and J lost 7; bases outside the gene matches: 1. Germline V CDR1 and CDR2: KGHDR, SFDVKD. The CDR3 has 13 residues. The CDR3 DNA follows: TGTGCCACCAGCGGACTAGCGGGAAATGAGCAGTTCTTC. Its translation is CATSGLAGNEQFF.

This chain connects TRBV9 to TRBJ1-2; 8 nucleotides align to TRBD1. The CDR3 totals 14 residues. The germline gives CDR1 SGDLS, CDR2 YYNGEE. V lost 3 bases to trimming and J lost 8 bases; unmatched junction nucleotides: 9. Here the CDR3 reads CASSASRGRIGYTF. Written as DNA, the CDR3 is TGTGCCAGCAGCGCAAGCAGGGGGCGGATCGGCTACACCTTC.

CDR3 sequence (DNA): TGTGCCAGCAGTGAATCCGGGACTAGTTTCAGAACTCACGAGCAGTACTTC. Translating it yields CASSESGTSFRTHEQYF. The chain links TRBV6-1 to TRBJ2-7; 8 bases fit TRBD2. Germline V gene lookup returns CDR1 MNHNS and CDR2 SASEGT. This CDR3 has 17 residues. The trim removed 2 bases at V and 5 bases at J, leaving 14 bases unmatched.

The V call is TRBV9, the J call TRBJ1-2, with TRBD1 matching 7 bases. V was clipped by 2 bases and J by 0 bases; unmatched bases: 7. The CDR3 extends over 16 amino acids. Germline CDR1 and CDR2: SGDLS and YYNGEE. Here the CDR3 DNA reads TGTGCCAGCAGCGTTCGGACCGGGACAGCTAACTATGGCTACACCTTC. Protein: CASSVRTGTANYGYTF.

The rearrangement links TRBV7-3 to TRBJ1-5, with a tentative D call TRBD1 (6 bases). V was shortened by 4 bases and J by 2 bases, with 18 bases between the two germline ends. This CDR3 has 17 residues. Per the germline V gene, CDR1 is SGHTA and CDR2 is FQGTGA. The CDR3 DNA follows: TGTGCCAGCAGCTCTCCCCCTCATCAGGGGCGCAATCAGCCCCAGCATTTT. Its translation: CASSSPPHQGRNQPQHF.

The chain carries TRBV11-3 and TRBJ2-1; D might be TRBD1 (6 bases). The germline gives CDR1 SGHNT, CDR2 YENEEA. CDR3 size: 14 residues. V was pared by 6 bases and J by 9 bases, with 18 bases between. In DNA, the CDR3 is TGTGCCAGCAGTTTCCGGGACACTGGACCTGAGCAGTTCTTC. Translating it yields CASSFRDTGPEQFF.

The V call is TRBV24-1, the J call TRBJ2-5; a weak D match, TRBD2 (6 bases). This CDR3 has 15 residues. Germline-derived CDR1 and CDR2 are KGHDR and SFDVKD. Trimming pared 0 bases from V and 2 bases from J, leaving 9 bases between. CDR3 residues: CATSDLFGGQETQYF. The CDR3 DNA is TGTGCCACCAGTGATTTGTTTGGGGGGCAAGAGACCCAGTACTTC.